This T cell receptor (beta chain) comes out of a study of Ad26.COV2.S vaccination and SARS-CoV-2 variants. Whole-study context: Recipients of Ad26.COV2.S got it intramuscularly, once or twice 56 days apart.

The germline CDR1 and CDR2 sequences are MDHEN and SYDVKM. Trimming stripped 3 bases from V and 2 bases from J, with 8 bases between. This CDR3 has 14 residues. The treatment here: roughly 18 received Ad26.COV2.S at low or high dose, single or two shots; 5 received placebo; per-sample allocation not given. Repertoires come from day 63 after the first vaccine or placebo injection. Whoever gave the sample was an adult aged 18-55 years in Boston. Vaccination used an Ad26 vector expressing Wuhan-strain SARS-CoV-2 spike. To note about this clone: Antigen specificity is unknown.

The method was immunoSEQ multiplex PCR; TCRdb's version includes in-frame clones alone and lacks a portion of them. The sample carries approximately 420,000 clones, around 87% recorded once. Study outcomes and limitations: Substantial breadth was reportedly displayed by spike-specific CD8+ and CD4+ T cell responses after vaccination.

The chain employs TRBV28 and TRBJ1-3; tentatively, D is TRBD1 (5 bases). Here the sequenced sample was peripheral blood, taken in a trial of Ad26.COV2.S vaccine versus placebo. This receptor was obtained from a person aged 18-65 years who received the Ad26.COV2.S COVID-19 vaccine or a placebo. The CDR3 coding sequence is TGTGCCAGCAGTTTCGGGGGGGCTGGAAACACCATATATTTT. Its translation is CASSFGGAGNTIYF. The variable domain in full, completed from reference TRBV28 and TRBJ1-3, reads DVKVTQSSRYLVKRTGEKVFLECVQDMDHENMFWYRQDPGLGLRLIYFSYDVKMKEKGDIPEGYSVSREKKERFSLILESASTNQTSMYLCASSFGGAGNTIYFGEGSWLTVV.